This is a list of T cell receptor beta chains from one sample in a study of Ad26.COV2.S vaccination and SARS-CoV-2 variants. The method was immunoSEQ multiplex PCR; TCRdb's version includes in-frame clones alone and lacks a portion of them. The table lists about 680,000 clones, roughly nine tenths of them singletons, with about 1.5% in the top ten. The sample here was peripheral blood, taken in a trial of Ad26.COV2.S vaccine versus placebo. These receptors were taken from a person between 18 and 65 years old who received the Ad26.COV2.S COVID-19 vaccine or a placebo. CDR3s include the opening cysteine and the closing phenylalanine or tryptophan. Each record gives: J gene, clone size, D gene, V gene, CDR3 length, CDR3 protein, CDR3 DNA. D genes are given only for firm matches. Some rows mark clone size as missing; the rest say once, few, many or name a class of expanded clone.

j_call: TRBJ2-4
clone_size: NA
d_call: NA
v_call: TRBV19
cdr3_length: 15
cdr3_aa: CASSVQPLAKNIQYF
cdr3_nt: TGTGCCAGTAGTGTACAGCCTCTAGCCAAAAACATTCAGTACTTC

j_call: TRBJ1-5
clone_size: NA
d_call: TRBD1
v_call: TRBV18
cdr3_length: 17
cdr3_aa: CASSPTPPGGQNQPQHF
cdr3_nt: TGTGCCAGCTCACCTACACCCCCAGGGGGCCAAAATCAGCCCCAGCATTTT

j_call: TRBJ2-2
clone_size: NA
d_call: TRBD1
v_call: TRBV19
cdr3_length: 15
cdr3_aa: CASRTGTANTGELFF
cdr3_nt: TGTGCCAGTAGAACCGGGACAGCGAACACCGGGGAGCTGTTTTTT

j_call: TRBJ2-7
clone_size: NA
d_call: TRBD1
v_call: TRBV6-5
cdr3_length: 16
cdr3_aa: CASSYSGQGASHEQYF
cdr3_nt: TGTGCCAGCAGTTACTCGGGACAGGGGGCTTCTCACGAGCAGTACTTC

j_call: TRBJ1-1
clone_size: NA
d_call: NA
v_call: TRBV5-1
cdr3_length: 14
cdr3_aa: CASSFRDLNTEAFF
cdr3_nt: TGCGCCAGCAGCTTCAGGGACCTAAACACTGAAGCTTTCTTT

j_call: TRBJ1-2
clone_size: NA
d_call: TRBD1
v_call: TRBV2
cdr3_length: 15
cdr3_aa: CASNTGTGGNYGYTF
cdr3_nt: TGTGCCAGCAACACCGGGACAGGGGGTAACTATGGCTACACCTTC

j_call: TRBJ2-4
clone_size: few
d_call: NA
v_call: TRBV18
cdr3_length: 14
cdr3_aa: CASSPPTAKNIQYF
cdr3_nt: TGTGCCAGCTCACCACCGACGGCCAAAAACATTCAGTACTTC

j_call: TRBJ2-1
clone_size: few
d_call: TRBD2
v_call: TRBV11-3
cdr3_length: 18
cdr3_aa: CASSLDSRLAGSYNEQFF
cdr3_nt: TGTGCCAGCAGCTTAGATTCAAGACTAGCGGGGAGTTACAATGAGCAGTTCTTC

j_call: TRBJ2-7
clone_size: once
d_call: NA
v_call: TRBV5-6
cdr3_length: 12
cdr3_aa: CASSRYPYEQYF
cdr3_nt: TGTGCCAGCAGCAGATACCCCTACGAGCAGTACTTC

j_call: TRBJ2-7
clone_size: NA
d_call: TRBD1
v_call: TRBV7-2
cdr3_length: 14
cdr3_aa: CASSQGQAQYEQYF
cdr3_nt: TGTGCCAGCAGCCAGGGACAGGCACAATACGAGCAGTACTTC

j_call: TRBJ2-7
clone_size: NA
d_call: NA
v_call: TRBV7-2
cdr3_length: 12
cdr3_aa: CASSLSRSEQYF
cdr3_nt: TGTGCCAGCAGCTTATCACGGTCGGAGCAGTACTTC

j_call: TRBJ1-1
clone_size: NA
d_call: NA
v_call: TRBV30
cdr3_length: 17
cdr3_aa: CAWSARGGRALNTEAFF
cdr3_nt: TGTGCCTGGAGTGCCCGGGGGGGCAGGGCCTTGAACACTGAAGCTTTCTTT

j_call: TRBJ2-3
clone_size: NA
d_call: NA
v_call: TRBV19
cdr3_length: 18
cdr3_aa: CASSIDSRPGTRTDTQYF
cdr3_nt: TGTGCCAGTAGTATAGATTCTAGGCCCGGGACACGCACAGATACGCAGTATTTT

j_call: TRBJ2-7
clone_size: NA
d_call: NA
v_call: TRBV5-1
cdr3_length: 15
cdr3_aa: CASSFVAVNGREQYF
cdr3_nt: TGCGCCAGCAGCTTTGTCGCCGTAAACGGAAGGGAGCAGTACTTC

j_call: TRBJ2-7
clone_size: NA
d_call: TRBD2
v_call: TRBV6-6
cdr3_length: 16
cdr3_aa: CASSYTGSGRAGEQYF
cdr3_nt: TGTGCCAGCAGTTACACCGGTAGCGGGAGGGCTGGCGAGCAGTACTTC

j_call: TRBJ2-2
clone_size: NA
d_call: TRBD2
v_call: TRBV6-2/TRBV6-3
cdr3_length: 19
cdr3_aa: CASSTSERGAPPGAGELFF
cdr3_nt: TGTGCCAGCAGCACCTCTGAGCGGGGGGCCCCCCCGGGGGCCGGGGAGCTGTTTTTT

j_call: TRBJ1-2
clone_size: NA
d_call: NA
v_call: TRBV18
cdr3_length: 15
cdr3_aa: CASSPSGRPLYGYTF
cdr3_nt: TGTGCCAGCTCACCGTCAGGGAGACCCCTGTATGGCTACACCTTC

j_call: TRBJ1-5
clone_size: NA
d_call: TRBD1
v_call: TRBV6-5
cdr3_length: 14
cdr3_aa: CASRSTGANQPQHF
cdr3_nt: TGTGCCAGCAGATCGACAGGGGCTAATCAGCCCCAGCATTTT

j_call: TRBJ1-2
clone_size: NA
d_call: NA
v_call: TRBV28
cdr3_length: 13
cdr3_aa: CASSPRLSGGYTF
cdr3_nt: TGTGCCAGCAGTCCCCGCTTAAGTGGCGGCTACACCTTC

j_call: TRBJ1-2
clone_size: NA
d_call: NA
v_call: TRBV7-9
cdr3_length: 12
cdr3_aa: CASSWYRDGYTF
cdr3_nt: TGTGCCAGCAGCTGGTATCGAGATGGCTACACCTTC

j_call: TRBJ2-1
clone_size: NA
d_call: TRBD1
v_call: TRBV19
cdr3_length: 15
cdr3_aa: CASSPRDRGHNEQFF
cdr3_nt: TGTGCCAGTAGTCCCCGGGACAGGGGGCACAATGAGCAGTTCTTC

j_call: TRBJ2-3
clone_size: NA
d_call: NA
v_call: TRBV3-1/TRBV3-2
cdr3_length: 15
cdr3_aa: CASSPQRGHTDTQYF
cdr3_nt: TGTGCCAGCAGCCCACAGCGGGGACACACAGATACGCAGTATTTT

j_call: TRBJ2-5
clone_size: NA
d_call: TRBD2
v_call: TRBV6-5
cdr3_length: 16
cdr3_aa: CASSYSNGGGWETQYF
cdr3_nt: TGTGCCAGCAGTTACTCGAACGGGGGAGGGTGGGAGACCCAGTACTTC

j_call: TRBJ2-1
clone_size: NA
d_call: TRBD2
v_call: TRBV19
cdr3_length: 17
cdr3_aa: CASSMYHVAGGQDEQFF
cdr3_nt: TGTGCCAGTAGCATGTATCATGTAGCGGGGGGGCAGGATGAGCAGTTCTTC

j_call: TRBJ1-2
clone_size: NA
d_call: NA
v_call: TRBV29-1
cdr3_length: 11
cdr3_aa: CSDHPDYGYTF
cdr3_nt: TGCAGCGACCACCCCGACTATGGCTACACCTTC

j_call: TRBJ2-2
clone_size: NA
d_call: NA
v_call: TRBV12-3/TRBV12-4
cdr3_length: 11
cdr3_aa: CASKGYGELFF
cdr3_nt: TGTGCCAGCAAGGGGTATGGGGAGCTGTTTTTT

j_call: TRBJ2-2
clone_size: NA
d_call: TRBD1
v_call: TRBV7-2
cdr3_length: 15
cdr3_aa: CASRLDRGPTGELFF
cdr3_nt: TGTGCCAGCAGACTGGACAGGGGGCCCACCGGGGAGCTGTTTTTT

j_call: TRBJ2-7
clone_size: NA
d_call: NA
v_call: TRBV7-6
cdr3_length: 14
cdr3_aa: CASSPPGGVYEQYF
cdr3_nt: TGTGCCAGCAGCCCCCCCGGGGGAGTTTACGAGCAGTACTTC

j_call: TRBJ1-3
clone_size: NA
d_call: NA
v_call: TRBV30
cdr3_length: 13
cdr3_aa: CAWSREAGNTIYF
cdr3_nt: TGTGCCTGGAGTAGGGAGGCTGGAAACACCATATATTTT